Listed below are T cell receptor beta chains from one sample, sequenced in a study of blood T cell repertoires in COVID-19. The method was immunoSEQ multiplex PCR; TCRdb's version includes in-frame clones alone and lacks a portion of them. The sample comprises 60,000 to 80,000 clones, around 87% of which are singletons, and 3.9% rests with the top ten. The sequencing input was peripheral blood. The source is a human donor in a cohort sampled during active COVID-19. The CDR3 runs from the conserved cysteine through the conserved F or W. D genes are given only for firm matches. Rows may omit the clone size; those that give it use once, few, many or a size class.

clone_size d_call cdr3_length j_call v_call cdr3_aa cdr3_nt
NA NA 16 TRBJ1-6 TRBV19 CASSREGQAANSPLHF TGTGCCAGTAGTAGGGAGGGGCAGGCAGCTAATTCACCCCTCCACTTT
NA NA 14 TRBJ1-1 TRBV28 CASSLAGSSTEAFF TGTGCCAGCAGTTTGGCAGGGTCCAGCACTGAAGCTTTCTTT
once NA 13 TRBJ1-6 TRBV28 CAIHSNYNSPLHF TGTGCCATACACAGTAACTATAATTCACCCCTCCACTTT
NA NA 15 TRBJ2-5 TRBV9 CASSVDMGTLETQYF TGTGCCAGCAGCGTAGATATGGGGACTCTGGAGACCCAGTACTTC
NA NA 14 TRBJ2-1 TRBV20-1 CSASRGQSYNEQFF TGCAGTGCTAGTAGGGGCCAATCCTACAATGAGCAGTTCTTC
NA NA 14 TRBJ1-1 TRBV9 CASSVDGGDTEAFF TGTGCCAGCAGCGTAGACGGGGGGGACACTGAAGCTTTCTTT
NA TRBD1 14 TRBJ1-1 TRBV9 CASSVEGARTEAFF TGTGCCAGCAGCGTCGAGGGGGCGCGCACTGAAGCTTTCTTT
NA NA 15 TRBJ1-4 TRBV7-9 CASSPTGGTNEKLFF TGTGCCAGCAGCCCCACGGGAGGCACTAATGAAAAACTGTTTTTT
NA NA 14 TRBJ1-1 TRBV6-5 CASSSDRRDTEAFF TGTGCCAGCAGTTCCGACCGGAGGGACACTGAAGCTTTCTTT
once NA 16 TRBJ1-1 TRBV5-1 CASSFLRGGAHTEAFF TGCGCCAGCAGCTTCCTTCGGGGGGGGGCGCACACTGAAGCTTTCTTT
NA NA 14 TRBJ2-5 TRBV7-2 CASSLTGLQETQYF TGTGCCAGCAGCCTAACCGGACTCCAAGAGACCCAGTACTTC
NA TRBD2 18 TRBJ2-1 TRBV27 CASSFPRLAGGPPNEQFF TGTGCCAGCAGTTTCCCCAGACTAGCGGGAGGGCCCCCCAATGAGCAGTTCTTC
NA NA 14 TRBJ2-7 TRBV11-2 CASSLDGGLYEQYF TGTGCCAGCAGCTTAGACGGGGGGCTCTACGAGCAGTACTTC
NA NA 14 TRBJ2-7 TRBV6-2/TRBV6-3 CASSYSLNGYEQYF TGTGCCAGCAGTTACTCGTTAAACGGCTACGAGCAGTACTTC
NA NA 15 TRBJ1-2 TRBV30 CAWTPLSTGGDGYTF TGTGCCTGGACACCCTTGTCTACGGGTGGTGACGGCTACACCTTC
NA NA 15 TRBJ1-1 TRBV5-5 CASSLVLGLNTEAFF TGTGCCAGCAGCTTGGTGTTGGGGCTGAACACTGAAGCTTTCTTT
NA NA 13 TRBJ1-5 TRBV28 CASSDFSGEPQHF TGTGCCAGCAGTGACTTCTCAGGGGAGCCCCAGCATTTT
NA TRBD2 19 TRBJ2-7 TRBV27 CASSLSIRAGEIPYYEQYF TGTGCCAGCAGTTTATCGATTCGAGCGGGAGAAATACCTTACTACGAGCAGTACTTC
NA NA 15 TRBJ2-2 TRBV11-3 CASSRQGAGTGELFF TGTGCCAGCAGCCGGCAAGGGGCCGGGACCGGGGAGCTGTTTTTT
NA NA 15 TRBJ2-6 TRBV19 CASSMTDSGANVLTF TGTGCCAGTAGTATGACAGACTCTGGGGCCAACGTCCTGACTTTC
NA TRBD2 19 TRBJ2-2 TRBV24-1 CATSDPFGLAGVNTGELFF TGTGCCACCAGTGACCCCTTTGGACTAGCGGGAGTTAACACCGGGGAGCTGTTTTTT
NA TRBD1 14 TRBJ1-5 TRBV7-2 CASSSRTGGQPQHF TGTGCCAGCAGCTCCCGGACAGGGGGCCAGCCCCAGCATTTT
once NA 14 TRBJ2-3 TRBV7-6 CASSEGTSTDTQYF TGTGCCAGCAGCGAGGGGACTTCCACAGATACGCAGTATTTT
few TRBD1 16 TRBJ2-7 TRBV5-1 CASSLASGQALQGQYF TGCGCCAGCAGCTTGGCGTCGGGACAGGCGCTCCAGGGGCAGTACTTC
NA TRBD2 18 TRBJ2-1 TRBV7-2 CASSLRLAGESSYNEQFF TGTGCCAGCAGCTTAAGGCTAGCGGGGGAAAGCTCCTACAATGAGCAGTTCTTC
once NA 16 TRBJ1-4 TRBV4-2 CASSQDPLGGHEKLFF TGTGCCAGCAGCCAAGATCCTCTCGGGGGGCATGAAAAACTGTTTTTT
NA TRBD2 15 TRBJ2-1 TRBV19 CASSISSGRANEQFF TGTGCCAGTAGTATTAGCAGCGGGAGGGCCAATGAGCAGTTCTTC
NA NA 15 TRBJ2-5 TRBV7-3 CASSSRGAGEETQYF TGTGCCAGCAGCTCCCGGGGGGCAGGGGAAGAGACCCAGTACTTC
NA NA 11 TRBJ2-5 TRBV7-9 CASSPRETQYF TGTGCCAGCAGCCCACGGGAGACCCAGTACTTC
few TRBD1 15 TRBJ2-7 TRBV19 CASKPGQGPSYEQYF TGTGCCAGTAAGCCGGGACAGGGGCCATCCTACGAGCAGTACTTC